These 13 T cell receptor beta chains share one sample of origin, sequenced in a study of T-cell memory formation after mild COVID-19. TCRdb used MiXCR to reprocess the 5' RACE reads, holding one entry per CDR3 protein. Here the sample spans 150,000 to 200,000 distinct CDR3 sequences, about 28% being singletons. The sample taken for sequencing was PBMCs or a T cell subset sorted from them (not recorded which). These receptors originate from an adult woman who had mild COVID-19 (a few samples of this study predate the infection). Cell type and time point are not known.

The chain uses TRBV10-3 and TRBJ2-6, with 9 positions matching TRBD1. Per germline, CDR1 ENHRY and CDR2 SYGVKD. The CDR3 extends over 14 amino acids. Unmatched junction bases numbered 4, after V lost 11 bases and J lost 2 bases. The CDR3 sequence is CASRQGAGANVLTF. DNA for the CDR3: TGTGCCTCAAGACAGGGGGCTGGGGCCAACGTCCTGACTTTC.

This clonotype turned up a few times. V is TRBV2 and J is TRBJ2-5; 8 bases are a match to TRBD2. With V trimmed by 3 bases and J by 5 bases, 5 bases remained unmatched. This CDR3 contains 14 residues. Germline CDR1 SNHLY, CDR2 FYNNEI. Here the CDR3 DNA reads TGTGCCAGCAGTGACCGGGAGGGGTTGGAGACCCAGTACTTC. This sequence encodes CASSDREGLETQYF.

The sample holds a few counts of this clonotype. The V call is TRBV5-1, the J call TRBJ1-1; TRBD1 matches 7 bases. V lost 7 bases and J lost 5; bases outside the gene matches: 17. Germline loops: CDR1 SGHRS, CDR2 YFSETQ. The CDR3 consists of 16 residues. CDR3 region: CASWEDRTIPGTEAFF. The CDR3 DNA is TGCGCCAGCTGGGAGGACAGGACTATACCGGGGACTGAAGCTTTCTTT.

CDR3: CASSPEAYSYEQYF. The CDR3 DNA is TGCGCCAGCAGCCCCGAGGCCTACTCCTACGAGCAGTACTTC. V and J are TRBV23-1 and TRBJ2-7; no clear D gene. TRBV23-1 is sorted into the ORF group, with uncertain function. V lost 6 bases, J lost 0 bases, and 12 bases lay in between. CDR3 length: 14 amino acids.

The chain has TRBV7-2 and TRBJ1-2, with 8 bases fitting TRBD1. CDR1 is SGHTA, CDR2 FQGNSA, per germline. With V trimmed by 4 bases and J by 5 bases, 15 bases remained unmatched. This CDR3 is 17 amino acids long. The CDR3 DNA reads as TGTGCCAGCAGCTCAACACAAACAGGGGGGGCCTTTTATGGCTACACCTTC. Translation: CASSSTQTGGAFYGYTF.

The J gene is TRBJ2-2, the V gene TRBV29-1; 9 bases line up with TRBD1. The CDR3 extends over 13 amino acids. V shed 7 bases and J 3 bases; nucleotides not matched to a gene: 3. Germline assignment: CDR1 SQVTM and CDR2 ANQGSEA. In DNA form, the CDR3 reads TGCAGCGGAGACAGGGGGGACACCGGGGAGCTGTTTTTT. This codes for CSGDRGDTGELFF.

This chain joins TRBV24-1 and TRBJ2-5, with 11 bases fitting TRBD2. CDR1 KGHDR and CDR2 SFDVKD come from the germline V gene. The CDR3 sequence is 16 residues long. J lost 2 bases, V lost 3 bases, and 4 bases had no gene match. The CDR3 loop is CATSDRGTSGQETQYF. The DNA of the CDR3 is TGTGCCACCAGTGATCGAGGGACTAGCGGACAAGAGACCCAGTACTTC.

There are a few counts of this clonotype. V usage is TRBV7-7 and J usage is TRBJ2-3; no definite D call. V lost 3 bases to trimming and J lost 0 bases, with 10 bases between them. Per germline, CDR1 SSHAT and CDR2 FNYEAQ (reference sequence). CDR3 length equals 15 residues. The CDR3 loop is CASSFVLGSTDTQYF. As DNA, the CDR3 is TGTGCCAGCAGCTTTGTACTGGGTAGCACAGATACGCAGTATTTT.

V and J are TRBV7-9 and TRBJ2-1; D tentatively reads TRBD1 or TRBD2 (6 bases each). Germline V CDR1 and CDR2: SEHNR, FQNEAQ (reference sequence). The CDR3 sequence is 15 residues long. The V and J ends lost 3 bases and 0 bases respectively, with 9 bases between them. DNA of the CDR3: TGTGCCAGCAGCTTCGGGGGCCTCTCCTACAATGAGCAGTTCTTC. Translated, it gives CASSFGGLSYNEQFF.

This clonotype turned up a few times. The chain has TRBV29-1 and TRBJ2-7, with TRBD1 matching over 8 bases. Trimming at V came to 3 bases and at J to 6 bases, leaving 7 bases not matched to a gene. Germline V gene lookup returns CDR1 SQVTM and CDR2 ANQGSEA. CDR3 length: 13 amino acids. CDR3 amino acids: CSVERTGFVEQYF. The CDR3 nucleotides read TGCAGCGTTGAGAGGACAGGGTTCGTCGAGCAGTACTTC.

This chain joins TRBV12-3 or TRBV12-4 and TRBJ1-1; the D gene is possibly TRBD1 (6 bases). Trimming removed 9 bases from V and 5 bases from J, with 19 bases in between. CDR3 length equals 14 residues. In DNA form, the CDR3 reads TGTGCCAGTGGCCTGGATGGGGGGCGGACTGAAGCTTTCTTT. Its protein product is CASGLDGGRTEAFF.

The rearrangement joins TRBV7-2 to TRBJ2-2; tentative D call: TRBD2 (6 bases). Per germline, CDR1 SGHTA and CDR2 FQGNSA. There are 14 residues in the CDR3. V was cut by 8 bases and J by 12 bases, with 22 bases left in between. CDR3 sequence (DNA): TGTGCCAGCGGACTACCAATTACACCGGGGAAGCTGTTTTTT. It specifies CASGLPITPGKLFF.

This clonotype was picked up a small number of times. The chain joins TRBV4-3 to TRBJ2-1; 8 positions agree with TRBD2. V lost 4 bases, J lost 9 bases, and 2 bases stayed unmatched. Germline CDR1 LGHNA, CDR2 YSLEER. This CDR3 region has 12 residues. Here the CDR3 DNA reads TGCGCCAGCAGCCCCGGGAGGGGTGAGCAGTTCTTC. As protein: CASSPGRGEQFF.